This record covers a single T cell receptor beta chain. Germline V gives CDR1 SEHNR, CDR2 FQNEAQ (reference sequence). The CDR3 totals 12 residues. The source of the sample is a study of T cells expressing NK-cell markers. One entry per CDR3 protein, without DNA, is what TCRdb gives after re-calling the 5' RACE reads. Found here are roughly 180,000 distinct CDR3 sequences; the top ten clones hold around 20%. The genes are TRBV7-9 and TRBJ2-7. This sequence originates from a man aged 18-69 years in good health. Input material: blood T cells: a sorted CD56 or NKG2C T cell subset, CD4+ or CD8+ T cells, or bulk PBMC T cells (not recorded which). CDR3 sequence: CASSPDGYEQYF.